This T cell receptor beta chain was sequenced in a study of blood T cell repertoires in COVID-19. Across the whole study: Both acute and convalescent COVID-19 samples were obtained from the United States, Italy and Spain. The analysed material was cDNA or gDNA that came from T cells, B-cell-depleted T cells, or PBMCs.

Original methodology: How many nucleated cells were present was estimated from reference gene primer amplification. Generated by immunoSEQ multiplex PCR, the TCRdb table keeps only in-frame clones and is missing some. The DNA was the basis for D and trimming; V, J and clone size are from that table. Counted here are approximately 240,000 clones, approximately 86% occurring once; the ten biggest clones make up over 3%. CDR3 length: 16 amino acids. Sequenced input: peripheral blood. The rearrangement uses TRBV21-1 and TRBJ2-1; TRBD2 reflects the table's D call only, with no check against the DNA. TRBV21-1 is a listed pseudogene. The TCR comes from a woman aged 30 to 39 who had recovered from COVID-19. The CDR3 reads CASSKGPGGTYNEQFF. The CDR3 DNA is TGTGCCAGCAGCAAAGGCCCCGGGGGTACCTACAATGAGCAGTTCTTC.